The clone carrying this T cell receptor beta chain was seen only a few times. This entry is derived from a study of T-cell memory formation after mild COVID-19. TCRdb redid the calling of the 5' RACE reads with MiXCR, one entry per CDR3 protein. The sample holds about 290,000 distinct CDR3 sequences, more than 15% seen once. This CDR3 contains 16 residues. Germline V CDR1 and CDR2: MDHEN, SYDVKM. Trimming at V came to 6 bases and at J to 5 bases, leaving 7 bases not matched to a gene. Source material: PBMCs or a T cell subset sorted from them (not recorded which). The chain combines TRBV28 with TRBJ1-6; 10 bases fit TRBD1. The TCR originated in a young man who had mild COVID-19 (a few samples of this study predate the infection). Cell type and time point are not known. The CDR3: CASRSPGTGDNSPLHF. For the CDR3, the DNA is TGTGCCAGCAGGAGTCCCGGGACAGGGGATAATTCACCCCTCCACTTT. Full variable domain (missing parts from reference TRBV28 and TRBJ1-6): DVKVTQSSRYLVKRTGEKVFLECVQDMDHENMFWYRQDPGLGLRLIYFSYDVKMKEKGDIPEGYSVSREKKERFSLILESASTNQTSMYLCASRSPGTGDNSPLHFGNGTRLTVT.